A selection of T cell receptor beta chains follows, all from one sample in a study of blood T cell repertoires in COVID-19. The protocol was immunoSEQ multiplex PCR, while the TCRdb copy is restricted to in-frame clones and leaves out a portion. This table holds around 300,000 clones, under 90% found once. Sequencing was carried out using PBMCs or T cells enriched from blood (not recorded which). These TCRs come from a woman in her forties who had recovered from COVID-19. Both conserved end residues are part of each CDR3. A D gene is named only where the DNA matches it firmly. Not all rows give a size; the values are once, few, many and, for expanded clones, a class.

abundance,d_gene,j_gene,v_gene,len,CDR3aa,CDR3nt
NA,TRBD2,TRBJ2-2,TRBV3-1/TRBV3-2,15,CASSLLAGGTGELFF,TGTGCCAGCAGCTTACTAGCGGGGGGGACCGGGGAGCTGTTTTTT
NA,TRBD1,TRBJ2-1,TRBV5-6,15,CASSSDRGSEGGQFF,TGTGCCAGCAGCTCGGACAGGGGATCTGAAGGGGGGCAGTTCTTC
NA,TRBD1,TRBJ1-2,TRBV19,14,CASSPTTGGGGYTF,TGTGCCAGTAGCCCCACAACAGGGGGCGGTGGCTACACCTTC
NA,NA,TRBJ2-2,TRBV4-3,16,CASSQDIIGRGGELFF,TGCGCCAGCAGCCAAGATATAATCGGAAGAGGCGGGGAGCTGTTTTTT
NA,TRBD1,TRBJ1-6,TRBV5-5,15,CASRTGGSYNSPLHF,TGTGCCAGCAGGACAGGGGGATCCTATAATTCACCCCTCCACTTT
few,TRBD1,TRBJ1-1,TRBV6-5,10,CASSEGQLYF,TGTGCCAGCAGCGAGGGACAGCTATACTTT
NA,NA,TRBJ1-4,TRBV2,14,CASSGQIANEKLFF,TGTGCCAGCAGTGGACAGATTGCTAATGAAAAACTGTTTTTT
once,TRBD1,TRBJ1-3,TRBV19,21,CASSQNRDRGFAYLSGNTIYF,TGTGCCAGTAGTCAAAACCGGGACAGGGGATTCGCCTACCTCTCTGGAAACACCATATATTTT
NA,TRBD1,TRBJ2-1,TRBV7-3,14,CASSRQGPGDEQFF,TGTGCCAGCAGTCGACAGGGGCCTGGGGATGAGCAGTTCTTC
NA,TRBD2,TRBJ2-5,TRBV9,16,CASSPGTSGAQETQYF,TGTGCCAGCAGCCCCGGGACTAGCGGGGCACAAGAGACCCAGTACTTC
once,TRBD1,TRBJ1-1,TRBV6-5,15,CASSPPGTVGTEAFF,TGTGCCAGCAGTCCCCCTGGGACAGTGGGGACTGAAGCTTTCTTT
NA,TRBD2,TRBJ2-7,TRBV25-1,16,CASSGSSGGFTYEQYF,TGTGCCAGCAGTGGGAGTAGCGGGGGCTTCACCTACGAGCAGTACTTC
NA,NA,TRBJ2-7,TRBV2,14,CASSEQDSNYEQYF,TGTGCCAGCAGTGAACAGGACTCCAACTACGAGCAGTACTTC
NA,NA,TRBJ1-2,TRBV12-5,13,CASTTGYLYGYTF,TGTGCTAGCACCACAGGTTACCTCTATGGCTACACCTTC
NA,NA,TRBJ2-1,TRBV4-3,13,CASSQAMGGEQFF,TGCGCCAGCAGCCAAGCGATGGGGGGTGAGCAGTTCTTC
NA,NA,TRBJ1-5,TRBV19,13,CASTLEQGRPQHF,TGTGCCAGTACCCTGGAGCAGGGCCGGCCCCAGCATTTT
NA,TRBD1,TRBJ1-2,TRBV7-9,15,CASSWDRGANYGYTF,TGTGCCAGCAGCTGGGACAGGGGAGCTAACTATGGCTACACCTTC
NA,TRBD1,TRBJ2-7,TRBV6-2/TRBV6-3,15,CASSYPGQPLYEQYF,TGTGCCAGCAGTTACCCGGGACAGCCACTATACGAGCAGTACTTC
NA,NA,TRBJ1-3,TRBV18,16,CASSPSGDPTGNTIYF,TGTGCCAGCTCACCCAGCGGGGACCCCACAGGAAACACCATATATTTT
NA,TRBD1,TRBJ1-2,TRBV15,14,CATSRSQGASGYTF,TGTGCCACCAGCAGGAGCCAGGGGGCTAGTGGCTACACCTTC
NA,TRBD1,TRBJ1-5,TRBV30,15,CAWSTGQGQNQPQHF,TGTGCCTGGAGTACCGGACAGGGACAAAATCAGCCCCAGCATTTT
NA,TRBD2,TRBJ2-2,TRBV5-4,16,CASSSLSGIGTGELFF,TGTGCCAGCAGCTCCCTTAGCGGGATTGGCACCGGGGAGCTGTTTTTT
once,NA,TRBJ1-2,TRBV15,12,CATRRHNYGYTF,TGTGCCACCAGGCGACATAACTATGGCTACACCTTC
NA,NA,TRBJ1-5,TRBV18,16,CASSPRGGGVNQPQHF,TGTGCCAGCTCACCTCGCGGCGGGGGGGTCAATCAGCCCCAGCATTTT
NA,NA,TRBJ2-1,TRBV7-2,19,CASSPPGVAVSPSYNEQFF,TGTGCCAGCAGCCCTCCTGGGGTAGCGGTCTCCCCCTCCTACAATGAGCAGTTCTTC
NA,TRBD2,TRBJ2-1,TRBV18,14,CASSPAQRDVLQFF,TGTGCCAGCTCACCAGCCCAGCGGGATGTCTTGCAGTTCTTC
NA,NA,TRBJ1-4,TRBV10-1,15,CASSERLGPGEKLFF,TGCGCCAGCAGTGAGCGTCTCGGGCCAGGGGAAAAACTGTTTTTT
few,TRBD1,TRBJ1-4,TRBV5-1,15,CASSPRQGAREKLFF,TGCGCCAGCAGCCCTAGACAGGGGGCAAGGGAAAAACTGTTTTTT